This T cell receptor beta chain was sequenced in a study of response to subunit inactivated influenza vaccine. Whole-study findings and limits: New T cells are recruited in small numbers by each seasonal influenza vaccination, according to the authors' suggestion.

This clonotype was seen a few times. Antigen: not known. Trimming took off 0 bases at V and 0 bases at J, with 12 bases between the two ends. This CDR3 has 15 amino acids. The germline V gene encodes CDR1 SQVTM and CDR2 ANQGSEA. One entry per CDR3 protein results from TCRdb running MiXCR on the RT-PCR reads. The sample carries about 620,000 distinct CDR3 sequences, about an eighth recorded once. This clonotype originated in a man in his forties or fifties who received an inactivated influenza vaccine. The material was PBMCs from blood, obtained on the day of vaccination. The chain joins TRBV29-1 to TRBJ2-7; D uncertain. CDR3 nucleotide sequence: TGCAGCGTTGAAGACCGAGGCCCTAGCTCCTACGAGCAGTACTTC. This encodes CSVEDRGPSSYEQYF.